This T cell receptor beta chain is drawn from a study of T cells in Graves' hyperthyroidism and ophthalmopathy. Trimming took 4 bases from V and 1 from J, leaving 15 bases between them. The CDR3 runs to 15 residues. CDR1 is DFQATT and CDR2 is SNEGSKA in the germline V gene (reference sequence). RNA transcripts gave rise to amplified TCR beta CDR3 regions. Using the HTBI primer set, a first-round RT-PCR was run on the TCR CDR3. TCRdb re-derived calls from the multiplex PCR reads in MiXCR, one entry per CDR3 protein. The table shows around 690,000 distinct CDR3 sequences, with approximately 15% occurring only once. In regard to this clonotype: The antigen remains undetermined.

Graves' hyperthyroidism was deemed stable absent ophthalmopathy progression within 18 months. Study conclusions and caveats: Among thyroid clonotypes expanded above 0.001, most also appeared in blood. Classification by a 13 V-J model distinguished ophthalmopathy from stable hyperthyroidism.

This sequence originates from a man over 45 with Graves' hyperthyroidism. Input material: blood. This chain uses TRBV20-1 with TRBJ2-3; D is perhaps TRBD2 (5 bases). CDR3 amino acids: CSATRRGEGTDTQYF. The DNA for the CDR3 is TGCAGTGCTACCAGACGGGGAGAGGGCACAGATACGCAGTATTTT.